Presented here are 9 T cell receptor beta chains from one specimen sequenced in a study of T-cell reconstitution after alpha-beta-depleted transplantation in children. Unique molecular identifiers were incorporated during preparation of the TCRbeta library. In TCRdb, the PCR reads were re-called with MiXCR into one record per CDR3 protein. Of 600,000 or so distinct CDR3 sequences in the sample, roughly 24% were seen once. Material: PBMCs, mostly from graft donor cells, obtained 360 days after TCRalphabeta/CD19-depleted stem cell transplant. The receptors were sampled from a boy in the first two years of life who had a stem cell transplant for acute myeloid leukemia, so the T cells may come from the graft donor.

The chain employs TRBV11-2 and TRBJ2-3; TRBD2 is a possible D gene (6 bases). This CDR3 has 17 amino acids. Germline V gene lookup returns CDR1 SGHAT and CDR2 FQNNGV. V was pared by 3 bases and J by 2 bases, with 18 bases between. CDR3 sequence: CASSFGRGTQVTDTQYF. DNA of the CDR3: TGTGCCAGCAGCTTTGGGCGTGGGACTCAAGTCACAGATACGCAGTATTTT.

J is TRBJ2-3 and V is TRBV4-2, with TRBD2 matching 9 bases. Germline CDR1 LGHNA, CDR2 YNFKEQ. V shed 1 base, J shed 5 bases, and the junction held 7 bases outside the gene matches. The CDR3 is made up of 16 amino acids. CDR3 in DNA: TGTGCCAGCAGCCAAGGTCTAGCGGGGAGCCAAGATACGCAGTATTTT. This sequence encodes CASSQGLAGSQDTQYF.

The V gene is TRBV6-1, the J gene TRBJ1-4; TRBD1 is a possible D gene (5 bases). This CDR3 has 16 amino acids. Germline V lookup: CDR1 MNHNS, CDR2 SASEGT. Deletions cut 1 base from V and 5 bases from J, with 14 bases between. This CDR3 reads CASSEGGRTGNEKLFF. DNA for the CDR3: TGTGCCAGCAGTGAAGGGGGCAGGACTGGCAATGAAAAACTGTTTTTT.

CDR3 sequence: CSAPGRGGFGYTF. The CDR3 region has the DNA TGCAGTGCTCCCGGACGGGGAGGGTTCGGCTACACCTTC. This chain links TRBV20-1 with TRBJ1-2; D gene unclear. Germline CDR1 is DFQATT and CDR2 is SNEGSKA (reference sequence). The ends were cut back, 5 bases at V and 8 bases at J, with 18 bases in the middle. This CDR3 comprises 13 residues.

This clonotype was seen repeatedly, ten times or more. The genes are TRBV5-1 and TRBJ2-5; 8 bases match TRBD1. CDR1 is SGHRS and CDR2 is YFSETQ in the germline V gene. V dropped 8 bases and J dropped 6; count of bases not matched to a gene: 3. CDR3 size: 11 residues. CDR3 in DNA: TGCGCCAGAGGACAGGGCCAGACCCAGTACTTC. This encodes CARGQGQTQYF.

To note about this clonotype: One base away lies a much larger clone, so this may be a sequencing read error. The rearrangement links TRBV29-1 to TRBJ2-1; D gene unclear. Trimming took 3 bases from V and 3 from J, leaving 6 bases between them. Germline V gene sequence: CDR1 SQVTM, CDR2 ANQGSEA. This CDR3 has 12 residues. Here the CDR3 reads CSVDNSYNEQFF. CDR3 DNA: TGCAGCGTTGACAATAGCTACAATGAGCAGTTCTTC.

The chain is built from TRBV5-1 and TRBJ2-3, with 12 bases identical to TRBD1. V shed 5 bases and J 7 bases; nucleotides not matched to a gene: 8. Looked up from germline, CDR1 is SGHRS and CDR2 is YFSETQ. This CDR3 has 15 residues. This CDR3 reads CASSSLRDRGHTQYF. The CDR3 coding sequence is TGCGCCAGCAGTTCCCTCCGGGACAGGGGGCATACGCAGTATTTT.

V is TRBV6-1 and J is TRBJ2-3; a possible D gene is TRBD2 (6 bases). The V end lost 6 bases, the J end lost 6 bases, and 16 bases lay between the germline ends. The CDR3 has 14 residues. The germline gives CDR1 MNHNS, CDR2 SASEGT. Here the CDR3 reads CASRRDPGQDTQYF. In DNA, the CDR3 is TGTGCCAGCAGGCGGGACCCCGGCCAGGATACGCAGTATTTT.

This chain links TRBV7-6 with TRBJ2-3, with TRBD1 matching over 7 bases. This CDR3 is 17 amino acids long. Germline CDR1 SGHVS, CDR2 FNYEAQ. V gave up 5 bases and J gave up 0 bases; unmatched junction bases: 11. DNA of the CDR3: TGTGCCAGCAGCCCATCCCGGGACAGTTACAGCACAGATACGCAGTATTTT. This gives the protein CASSPSRDSYSTDTQYF.